Below are 30 T cell receptor beta chains sequenced from a single sample in a study of beta chain features in type 1 diabetes. Since all of the isolated RNA was reverse transcribed, expressed TCRB transcripts were what got sequenced. Produced via immunoSEQ multiplex PCR; TCRdb's table is partial and in-frame only. The table includes 130,000 or so clones, 7% to 10% detected once. Study-level points and caveats: Across all four CD4+ subsets, people with type 1 diabetes showed modestly shorter TCRB CDR3s.

These receptors have no identified antigens. The sample was central memory CD4+ T cells from blood. These TCRs come from a man aged 25-45 years with type 1 diabetes.

The rearrangement joins TRBV2 to TRBJ2-2; the match to TRBD2 covers 9 bases. The trim removed 2 bases at V and 4 bases at J, leaving 2 bases unmatched. The CDR3 covers 15 residues. CDR1 is SNHLY, CDR2 FYNNEI, per germline. CDR3 sequence: CASSELLAGTGELFF. DNA of the CDR3: TGTGCCAGCAGTGAACTACTAGCGGGCACCGGGGAGCTGTTTTTT.

In its sample, this clone ranks as medium-sized. This chain links TRBV18 with TRBJ1-1; 8 bases fit TRBD1. This CDR3 contains 14 residues. Germline CDR1 is KGHSH and CDR2 is LQKENI. J lost 5 bases, V lost 6 bases, and 8 bases had no gene match. CDR3 DNA sequence: TGTGCCAGCTCCCATGGACAGGGACGGACTGAAGCTTTCTTT. This translates into CASSHGQGRTEAFF.

The sample holds a few counts of this clone. One end of the junction fails to match germline, which may point to a read error. This chain uses TRBV2 with TRBJ2-3; a possible D gene is TRBD2 (6 bases). This CDR3 is 11 amino acids long. Germline V lookup: CDR1 SNHLY, CDR2 FYNNEI. CDR3 loop: CASSEELACGF. CDR3 sequence (DNA): TGTGCCAGCAGTGAAGAACTAGCATGCGGTTTT.

The J gene is TRBJ2-6, the V gene TRBV5-6, with D possibly TRBD2 on 6 matching bases. The CDR3 contains 15 residues. The V end lost 5 bases, the J end lost 2 bases, and 11 bases lay between the germline ends. In germline, CDR1 is SGHDT, CDR2 YYEEEE. The CDR3 protein is CASRGGEAGANVLTF. The CDR3 bases are TGTGCCAGCAGGGGTGGGGAGGCTGGGGCCAACGTCCTGACTTTC.

There are a few counts of this clone. The chain recombines TRBV11-3 with TRBJ2-5, with 7 bases that match TRBD1. CDR1 and CDR2 (germline): SGHNT, YENEEA. The junction had 10 bases not matched to a gene; V was cut back by 6 bases and J by 6 bases. This CDR3 is 14 amino acids long. The CDR3 DNA reads as TGTGCCAGCAGTTTTGGGACAGTCGGGAAGACCCAGTACTTC. It is translated as CASSFGTVGKTQYF.

Only a few counts were recorded for this clone. The chain uses TRBV29-1 and TRBJ1-4, with D tentatively TRBD1 (6 bases). V was clipped by 2 bases and J by 8 bases, with 12 bases between them. This CDR3 is built from 13 residues. The germline V gene has CDR1 SQVTM and CDR2 ANQGSEA. In DNA form, the CDR3 reads TGCAGCGTTGAATCAGGGGAGCGGGAAAAACTGTTTTTT. Translating it yields CSVESGEREKLFF.

This clone was seen repeatedly, ten times or more. The chain couples TRBV30 to TRBJ2-3; 9 positions agree with TRBD2. The CDR3 has 16 residues. After removal of 0 bases from V and 6 bases from J, the junction contained 10 bases not matched to a gene. CDR1 GTSNPN and CDR2 SVGIG come from the germline V gene (reference sequence). CDR3 loop: CAWSVRVAGVIDTQYF. The CDR3 DNA is TGTGCCTGGAGTGTACGGGTAGCGGGGGTCATTGATACGCAGTATTTT. The full variable domain, its missing parts supplied by reference TRBV30 and TRBJ2-3, is SQTIHQWPATLVQPVGSPLSLECTVEGTSNPNLYWYRQAAGRGLQLLFYSVGIGQISSEVPQNLSASRPQDRQFILSSKKLLLSDSGFYLCAWSVRVAGVIDTQYFGPGTRLTVL.

This clone came up many times. The V call is TRBV11-2, the J call TRBJ2-7, with D uncertain. The ends were cut back, 4 bases at V and 1 base at J, with 8 bases in the middle. This CDR3 comprises 13 residues. Germline CDR1 is SGHAT and CDR2 is FQNNGV. The CDR3 loop reads CASSSETSYEQYF. In nucleotides, the CDR3 is TGTGCCAGCAGCTCAGAGACTTCCTACGAGCAGTACTTC.

There are a few counts of this clone. The V call is TRBV11-2, the J call TRBJ1-1; a possible D gene is TRBD1 (6 bases). Trimming cost V 5 bases and J 1 base, with 8 bases left between them. This CDR3 is built from 13 residues. Germline CDR1 reads SGHAT; CDR2 reads FQNNGV. CDR3 sequence (DNA): TGTGCCAGCAGCCGGGACACGAACACTGAAGCTTTCTTT. It specifies CASSRDTNTEAFF.

The chain recombines TRBV5-4 with TRBJ2-5; 10 nucleotides align to TRBD2. The CDR3 contains 14 residues. The V segment lost 1 base and the J segment 3 bases; nucleotides outside the gene matches: 0. Germline assignment: CDR1 SGHNT and CDR2 YYREEE (reference sequence). Written as DNA, the CDR3 is TGTGCCAGCAGCTTGACTAGCGGGGAAGAGACCCAGTACTTC. It encodes CASSLTSGEETQYF.

The chain combines TRBV30 with TRBJ2-5, with a tentative D call TRBD2 (6 bases). The CDR3 spans 14 residues. The germline V gene has CDR1 GTSNPN and CDR2 SVGIG (reference sequence). Deletions cut 5 bases from V and 2 bases from J, with 15 bases between. This CDR3 reads CAWGKGLEQETQYF. As DNA, the CDR3 is TGTGCCTGGGGAAAGGGACTTGAACAAGAGACCCAGTACTTC.

A few counts support this clone. The rearrangement links TRBV7-9 to TRBJ2-3, with TRBD2 identical over 8 bases. V lost 6 bases and J lost 1; bases outside the gene matches: 6. Germline-derived CDR1 and CDR2 are SEHNR and FQNEAQ (reference sequence). CDR3 length equals 15 residues. The CDR3 DNA follows: TGTGCCAGCAGTTTTAGCGGGGACCGCACAGATACGCAGTATTTT. It yields the protein CASSFSGDRTDTQYF.

V and J are TRBV28 and TRBJ2-3, with TRBD2 identical over 8 bases. The CDR3 totals 16 residues. Trimming cost V 7 bases and J 3 bases; bases outside gene matches: 12. Germline V gene data show CDR1 as MDHEN and CDR2 as SYDVKM. The CDR3 is CASTISSGGWTDTQYF. The DNA of the CDR3 is TGTGCCAGCACCATTTCCAGCGGGGGATGGACAGATACGCAGTATTTT.

The chain is built from TRBV11-2 and TRBJ2-1; TRBD1 is a possible D gene (5 bases). V was trimmed by 5 bases and J by 8 bases, leaving 19 bases between them. This CDR3 spans 15 amino acids. In germline, CDR1 is SGHAT, CDR2 FQNNGV. CDR3 amino acids: CASSNRTNPWDEQFF. The CDR3 DNA sequence: TGTGCCAGCAGCAACAGGACGAACCCATGGGATGAGCAGTTCTTC.

This chain joins TRBV5-1 and TRBJ2-1; a possible D gene is TRBD2 (6 bases). This CDR3 comprises 16 residues. V shed 1 base and J shed 8 bases, with 19 bases lying between them. Per germline, CDR1 SGHRS and CDR2 YFSETQ. The CDR3 DNA reads TGCGCCAGCAGCTTGAGCAGTCTTCAGGGAGGTGATGAGCAGTTCTTC. It encodes CASSLSSLQGGDEQFF.

The V and J genes are TRBV7-8 and TRBJ2-5, with D uncertain. The CDR3 is made up of 15 amino acids. Trimming took 1 base from V and 4 from J, leaving 13 bases between them. The germline V gene has CDR1 SGHVS and CDR2 FQNEAQ. The CDR3 DNA is TGTGCCAGCAGCTTAGAACAGCAGTCAAGAGAGACCCAGTACTTC. It encodes CASSLEQQSRETQYF.

The V call is TRBV2, the J call TRBJ2-5, with D possibly matching TRBD2 (5 bases). V was clipped by 4 bases and J by 5 bases, with 14 bases between them. This CDR3 is 14 amino acids long. Germline V CDR1 and CDR2: SNHLY, FYNNEI. CDR3 sequence reads: CASSGSTSRETQYF. CDR3 coding DNA: TGTGCCAGCAGTGGTTCCACTAGTAGGGAGACCCAGTACTTC.

In this sample, this clone turned up a few times. J is TRBJ2-5 and V is TRBV11-1; 10 nucleotides match TRBD1. Germline-derived CDR1 and CDR2 are SGHAT and FQDESV (reference sequence). The V gene end was trimmed by 5 bases and the J gene end by 3 bases; junction bases not matched to a gene: 3. The CDR3 is made up of 14 amino acids. CDR3 DNA sequence: TGTGCCAGCAGCCCGACAGGGGGCAAAGAGACCCAGTACTTC. This encodes CASSPTGGKETQYF.

Ten or more counts support this clone. This chain links TRBV2 with TRBJ1-5; D is ambiguous. CDR1 is SNHLY and CDR2 is FYNNEI in the germline V gene. Trimming took 6 bases from V and 8 from J, leaving 14 bases between them. This CDR3 comprises 13 residues. In nucleotides, the CDR3 is TGTGCCAGCAGGTTTCGTACCGGGGAGCCCCAGCATTTT. Translated, it gives CASRFRTGEPQHF. Filled out from reference TRBV2 and TRBJ1-5, the complete variable domain reads EPEVTQTPSHQVTQMGQEVILRCVPISNHLYFYWYRQILGQKVEFLVSFYNNEISEKSEIFDDQFSVERPDGSNFTLKIRSTKLEDSAMYFCASRFRTGEPQHFGDGTRLSIL.

The V gene is TRBV6-5, the J gene TRBJ2-7; weak D call: TRBD2 (7 bases). CDR3 length: 14 amino acids. V was pared by 10 bases and J by 2 bases, with 18 bases between. Germline V lookup: CDR1 MNHEY, CDR2 SVGAGI. The CDR3 nucleotides read TGTGCCACCGAAGATAGGGGGGGGACCTACGAGCAGTACTTC. It encodes CATEDRGGTYEQYF.

In its sample, this clone was seen a few times. One end of the junction does not line up with germline, which may come from a read error. The chain joins TRBV5-4 to TRBJ2-5, with unresolved D. This CDR3 is built from 12 residues. Germline lookup yields CDR1 SGHNT and CDR2 YYREEE (reference sequence). The CDR3 here is CASSLVMESQYF. DNA of the CDR3: TGTGCCAGCAGCTTGGTAATGGAGAGCCAGTACTTC.

This clone has only a few counts. The CDR3 nucleotides are TGTGCCAGCTCGGGACTACCCGACTACGAGCAGTACTTC. As protein: CASSGLPDYEQYF. The chain employs TRBV9 and TRBJ2-7, with 7 bases matching TRBD2. Germline values: CDR1 SGDLS, CDR2 YYNGEE. V lost 7 bases, J lost 3 bases, and 7 bases stayed unmatched. This CDR3 has 13 amino acids.

This sequence joins TRBV25-1 and TRBJ1-6; 9 bases line up with TRBD1. J lost 10 bases, V lost 2 bases, and 6 bases had no gene match. The V gene's germline CDR1 is MGHDK and CDR2 SYGVNS. The CDR3 has 15 amino acids. The CDR3 nucleotides read TGTGCCAGCAGTGAAACGGACAGGGGATCCTCACCCCTCCACTTT. This translates into CASSETDRGSSPLHF.

V and J are TRBV28 and TRBJ1-4, with 9 bases lining up with TRBD1. J was trimmed by 6 bases and V by 6 bases; bases with no gene match: 8. Germline V gene lookup returns CDR1 MDHEN and CDR2 SYDVKM. The CDR3 loop spans 15 amino acids. Written as DNA, the CDR3 is TGTGCCAGCAGCCTAACAGGGGGCATTTATGAAAAACTGTTTTTT. The encoded protein is CASSLTGGIYEKLFF.

The chain uses TRBV7-9 and TRBJ2-2, with 11 positions matching TRBD1. Unmatched junction bases numbered 7, after V lost 5 bases and J lost 5 bases. The CDR3 consists of 16 residues. Germline V gene sequence: CDR1 SEHNR, CDR2 FQNEAQ (reference sequence). CDR3 DNA: TGTGCCAGCAGCCCCTGGGACAGGGGGTTAACCGGGGAGCTGTTTTTT. Translating gives CASSPWDRGLTGELFF.

The genes are TRBV30 and TRBJ2-2; D may be TRBD1 (5 bases). Between the trimmed V and J ends, which lost 1 base and 1 base, there was a span of 7 bases. CDR1 is GTSNPN and CDR2 is SVGIG in the germline V gene (reference sequence). This CDR3 spans 14 amino acids. The CDR3 sequence: CAWSAGLNTGELFF. The CDR3 DNA reads as TGTGCCTGGAGTGCAGGGTTGAACACCGGGGAGCTGTTTTTT. The full variable domain, rest sourced from reference TRBV30 and TRBJ2-2, is SQTIHQWPATLVQPVGSPLSLECTVEGTSNPNLYWYRQAAGRGLQLLFYSVGIGQISSEVPQNLSASRPQDRQFILSSKKLLLSDSGFYLCAWSAGLNTGELFFGEGSRLTVL.

About this clone: Sequence at one end of the junction differs from germline and may be a read error. The chain combines TRBV5-4 with TRBJ2-1, with TRBD2 matching 8 bases. The CDR3 totals 16 residues. Germline V gene lookup returns CDR1 SGHNT and CDR2 YYREEE (reference sequence). CDR3 bases: TGCGCCAGCAGCCCCCTGGGAGCGGGGGTATCCAATGAGCAGTTCTTC. Translated, it gives CASSPLGAGVSNEQFF.

This clone was observed a few times. This sequence joins TRBV2 and TRBJ1-6; perhaps TRBD1 as D (6 bases). CDR1 is SNHLY, CDR2 FYNNEI, per germline. This CDR3 has 14 amino acids. The V and J ends lost 7 bases and 7 bases respectively, with 14 bases between them. CDR3 region: CASMGGQRNSPLHF. The CDR3 bases are TGTGCCAGCATGGGTGGACAGAGGAATTCACCCCTCCACTTT.

CDR3 DNA: TGTGCCAGCAGTACCGGTCAGAGGGCCACTGAAGCTTTCTTT. The encoded protein is CASSTGQRATEAFF. The gene calls are TRBV6-5 and TRBJ1-1; no clear D. The CDR3 is 14 amino acids. The V and J ends lost 5 bases and 4 bases respectively, with 14 bases between them. From germline, CDR1 is MNHEY and CDR2 SVGAGI.

This clone was recorded at least ten times. This rearrangement joins TRBV25-1 to TRBJ1-2, with 7 nucleotides matching TRBD1. In germline, CDR1 is MGHDK, CDR2 SYGVNS. This CDR3 comprises 15 residues. J gave up 2 bases and V 8 bases, and 11 bases lay outside the gene matches. The CDR3: CASSSSGTVNYGYTF. The CDR3 nucleotides are TGTGCCAGCTCCTCCTCCGGGACAGTGAACTATGGCTACACCTTC.